Shown below are 20 T cell receptor beta chains from a single sample sequenced in a study of a mutant IDH1 vaccine in newly diagnosed glioma. Here immunoSEQ multiplex PCR was the method, and the copy in TCRdb shows in-frame clones only, minus some. The profile shows some 42,000 clones, roughly four fifths of them singletons. Time point described: week 35, safety follow-up. A 20-mer mutant IDH1 peptide at 300 ug was injected subcutaneously with topical imiquimod. Their antigens remain unidentified. The sequencing here drew on PBMCs, taken from a glioma patient whose treatment included an IDH1 peptide vaccine. These receptors were obtained from a woman between 50 and 59 years old with glioma.

There are a few counts of this clone. DNA of the CDR3: TGTGCCAGCAGCCCGGAGGCAGGGGACTATGGCTACACCTTC. This translates into CASSPEAGDYGYTF. The chain combines TRBV7-9 with TRBJ1-2; a weak D match, TRBD1 (6 bases). Germline values: CDR1 SEHNR, CDR2 FQNEAQ (reference sequence). Trimming shortened V by 5 bases and J by 3 bases, and 13 bases separated the two germline ends. The CDR3 length is 14 residues.

The chain is built from TRBV4-1 and TRBJ2-5, with TRBD1 matching over 10 bases. The CDR3 runs to 17 residues. Trimming cost V 2 bases and J 4 bases; bases outside gene matches: 10. CDR1 MGHRA and CDR2 YSYEKL come from the germline V gene. The DNA for the CDR3 is TGCGCCAGCAGCCAATTCGGGACAGGGGTAGAGGGAGAGACCCAGTACTTC. It yields the protein CASSQFGTGVEGETQYF.

This clone has only a few counts. The chain employs TRBV28 and TRBJ2-7; D remains unclear. Germline V CDR1 and CDR2: MDHEN, SYDVKM. The germline V and J ends were trimmed by 5 bases and 9 bases, with 8 bases remaining between them. The CDR3 has 10 residues. CDR3 coding DNA: TGTGCCAGCAGTGAAGGTTGGCAGTACTTC. The encoded protein is CASSEGWQYF.

This sequence joins TRBV6-6 and TRBJ1-6; D remains unclear. CDR3 size: 12 residues. CDR1 and CDR2 from the germline V gene are MNHNY and SVGAGI (reference sequence). Between the trimmed V and J ends, which lost 1 base and 7 bases, there was a span of 2 bases. The CDR3 protein is CASSYLNSPLHF. CDR3 nucleotides: TGTGCCAGCAGTTACTTAAATTCACCCCTCCACTTT.

This clone has only one observation. The J gene is TRBJ2-3, the V gene TRBV11-2; 7 nucleotides match TRBD2. The ends lost 7 bases at V and 1 base at J; junction bases unmatched: 2. CDR3 length: 13 amino acids. CDR1 is SGHAT, CDR2 FQNNGV, per germline. The CDR3 loop reads CASTGGRTDTQYF. CDR3 DNA: TGTGCCAGCACGGGGGGTCGCACAGATACGCAGTATTTT.

J is TRBJ2-7 and V is TRBV7-9; 11 bases align to TRBD2. This CDR3 region has 15 residues. Germline CDR1 and CDR2: SEHNR and FQNEAQ (reference sequence). V shed 4 bases, J shed 2 bases, and the junction held 4 bases outside the gene matches. CDR3: CASSSYSGGAYEQYF. The CDR3 DNA reads as TGTGCCAGCAGCTCATATAGCGGGGGGGCCTACGAGCAGTACTTC.

This clone was found once. The V gene is TRBV6-6, the J gene TRBJ2-7; 9 bases are shared with TRBD2. The germline V gene encodes CDR1 MNHNY and CDR2 SVGAGI (reference sequence). This CDR3 has 15 residues. Trimming took 8 bases from V and 0 from J; bases not matched to a gene: 8. The DNA for the CDR3 is TGTGCCAGCCGTAGCGGGGGAGCAAGCTCCTACGAGCAGTACTTC. Translating it yields CASRSGGASSYEQYF.

This clone was recorded a few times. This sequence joins TRBV18 and TRBJ2-3; TRBD1 or TRBD2 may be the D gene (5 bases each). From germline, CDR1 is KGHSH and CDR2 LQKENI. The CDR3 runs 13 residues. Trimming pared 4 bases from V and 0 bases from J, leaving 5 bases between. The CDR3 loop reads CASSRDSTDTQYF. The CDR3 DNA sequence: TGTGCCAGCTCACGGGACAGCACAGATACGCAGTATTTT.

CDR3 DNA: TGTGCCAGCAGCTTGGTGGCAGGGGGCAGATTAGCTGAAGCTTTCTTT. It yields the protein CASSLVAGGRLAEAFF. The chain couples TRBV7-2 to TRBJ1-1; 8 positions agree with TRBD1. The V segment lost 3 bases and the J segment 6 bases; nucleotides outside the gene matches: 12. Germline assignment: CDR1 SGHTA and CDR2 FQGNSA. The CDR3 consists of 16 residues.

The chain joins TRBV30 to TRBJ1-1; 10 bases line up with TRBD1. Germline V gene data show CDR1 as GTSNPN and CDR2 as SVGIG (reference sequence). Unmatched junction bases numbered 1, after V lost 5 bases and J lost 1 base. There are 13 residues in the CDR3. This CDR3 reads CAWGQGGNTEAFF. The CDR3 bases are TGTGCCTGGGGACAGGGGGGGAACACTGAAGCTTTCTTT.

The gene calls are TRBV9 and TRBJ1-4; no reliable D call. The CDR3 sequence is 15 residues long. V lost 0 bases and J lost 3, with 9 bases in between. The germline CDR1 and CDR2 sequences are SGDLS and YYNGEE. In DNA, the CDR3 is TGTGCCAGCAGCGTAGCAGCGGGATCTAATGAAAAACTGTTTTTT. It encodes CASSVAAGSNEKLFF.

This chain uses TRBV11-2 with TRBJ1-2; no clear D. Germline V gene data show CDR1 as SGHAT and CDR2 as FQNNGV. V was pared by 2 bases and J by 8 bases, with 12 bases between. The CDR3 is 13 amino acids. The CDR3, as DNA: TGTGCCAGCAGCTTAAATACGGAGCTGGGCTACACCTTC. This sequence encodes CASSLNTELGYTF. The variable domain in full, with the rest retrieved from reference TRBV11-2 and TRBJ1-2, is EAGVAQSPRYKIIEKRQSVAFWCNPISGHATLYWYQQILGQGPKLLIQFQNNGVVDDSQLPKDRFSAERLKGVDSTLKIQPAKLEDSAVYLCASSLNTELGYTFGSGTRLTVV.

V usage is TRBV12-5 and J usage is TRBJ2-5, with 12 bases matching TRBD1. The germline gives CDR1 LGHNT, CDR2 FRNRAP. J lost 3 bases, V lost 7 bases, and 9 bases had no gene match. The CDR3 is 16 residues long. The CDR3 region has the DNA TGTGCTAGTGCCTCCGGGACAGGGGGCTCAGAAGAGACCCAGTACTTC. Translating it yields CASASGTGGSEETQYF.

J is TRBJ1-1 and V is TRBV6-4, with 7 bases aligning to TRBD1. Trimming at V came to 5 bases and at J to 1 base, leaving 1 base not matched to a gene. Germline values: CDR1 MRHNA, CDR2 SNTAGT. There are 13 residues in the CDR3. CDR3 in amino acids: CASSRDRNTEAFF. The CDR3 region has the DNA TGTGCCAGCAGTAGGGACAGGAACACTGAAGCTTTCTTT.

V gene TRBV4-3 combines with J gene TRBJ2-7; D is uncertain. This CDR3 comprises 15 residues. Trimming pared 1 base from V and 0 bases from J, leaving 10 bases between. Germline values: CDR1 LGHNA, CDR2 YSLEER. The DNA of the CDR3 is TGCGCCAGCAGCCAAGTTTCGGGCAACTCCTACGAGCAGTACTTC. Translation gives CASSQVSGNSYEQYF.

This chain joins TRBV9 and TRBJ2-3; D might be TRBD1 (5 bases). Trimming left V 10 bases short and J 1 base short, with 13 bases between. Germline CDR1 is SGDLS and CDR2 is YYNGEE. This CDR3 region has 13 residues. This chain's CDR3 is CAAAKGRTDTQYF. CDR3 nucleotides: TGTGCCGCGGCAAAGGGGCGCACAGATACGCAGTATTTT.

The rearrangement links TRBV6-6 to TRBJ2-5; no firm D call. The CDR3 loop spans 14 amino acids. The germline CDR1 and CDR2 sequences are MNHNY and SVGAGI (reference sequence). V shed 4 bases and J shed 2 bases, with 11 bases lying between them. The CDR3 spells CASSFLGSQETQYF. CDR3 nucleotides: TGTGCCAGCAGTTTTTTGGGCAGTCAAGAGACCCAGTACTTC.

The chain joins TRBV2 to TRBJ1-4; D unresolved. Germline V gene lookup returns CDR1 SNHLY and CDR2 FYNNEI. The CDR3 loop spans 13 amino acids. Trimming removed 3 bases from V and 7 bases from J, with 9 bases in between. The CDR3 coding sequence is TGTGCCAGCAGTGATATCGCAGGTGAAAAACTGTTTTTT. Translating it yields CASSDIAGEKLFF.

A remark on this clone: An end of the junction differs from the germline gene, which may be a read error. This chain connects TRBV5-1 to TRBJ1-2; tentative D call: TRBD1 (6 bases). Germline values: CDR1 SGHRS, CDR2 YFSETQ. The CDR3 has 18 amino acids. This CDR3 reads CASSLYGGLRTVGYGYTF. The DNA for the CDR3 is TGCGCCAGCAGCTTGTATGGGGGCCTTCGGACAGTCGGCTATGGTTACACCTTC.

The chain links TRBV6-1 to TRBJ1-3, with 8 bases that match TRBD1. Per germline, CDR1 MNHNS and CDR2 SASEGT. This CDR3 has 14 residues. The ends lost 10 bases at V and 2 bases at J; junction bases unmatched: 7. The CDR3 spells CATPGTGPGNTIYF. The DNA for the CDR3 is TGTGCCACCCCAGGGACAGGCCCTGGAAACACCATATATTTT.